This record looks at one TCR beta chain sequence and its context. Its specific antigen is unknown. Base qualities were left out, and no much larger clone turns up one base away. The immunoSEQ Assay, a bias-controlled multiplex PCR, was used to amplify TCRbeta CDR3 regions from genomic DNA. On the study's bioinformatics: Nucleated cell counts per sample were estimated from amplification of reference gene primers within the assay. Sequence reads were collapsed and filtered to measure the absolute abundance of every unique TCRbeta CDR3 rearrangement. Productive Simpson clonality was computed per sample as the square root of Simpson's diversity index over productive rearrangements. In its TCRdb copy, this immuneACCESS table keeps in-frame sequences only and misses some clones. Where compared with another copy, unresolved V genes explain less than half of these, and the others have no known cause. V and J calls plus clone size are reproduced from that table; the DNA served to infer D and trimming. The sample table contains 60,000 to 95,000 clones; only one count was recorded for over 65% of them. The ten largest account for approximately 2.8% of the sample.

This specimen comes from a study of blood T cell repertoires in COVID-19 (dated by TCRdb to 2018 to 2020). Concerning the study at large: Samples from collaborators originated in the United States, Italy and Spain and spanned both the acute and convalescent phases of COVID-19. The material from the prospective study consisted of cDNA or gDNA derived from T cells, B-cell-depleted T cells, or PBMCs. Deeply sampled blood TCRbeta repertoires from subjects exposed to, actively infected with, or recovered from COVID-19 were included in the dataset. A freely available public database, intended as a resource for researchers studying the immune response to SARS-CoV-2, is where the repertoires were released. The samples were drawn from the first 160 participants of the ongoing ImmuneRACE study and from some 1,300 subjects provided by 6 global collaborators. A de-identified subject ID, COVID-19 status, age in years and sex were almost always included in the sample metadata. HLA class I and class II types, where available, came from metadata supplied by the sample provider rather than from assay-based typing.

Collaborating institutions collected whole blood in K2EDTA tubes following their own protocols. Collaborator samples were shipped for TCRbeta analysis as frozen whole blood, isolated PBMCs, or DNA extracted from either sample type. Findings and caveats that apply to the study as a whole: The quantity of clinical and demographic metadata differed by source and by participant and was supplied without curation.

Trimming leaves V shorter by 3 bases and J shorter by 1 base, with the junction holding 7 bases beyond the gene matches. The CDR3 has 16 amino acids, counting the end cysteine and phenylalanine. Only the CDR3 DNA stays, 48 bases, in frame from base 1. The CDR1 and CDR2 encoded by the germline V gene are SGHVS and FQNEAQ. Sequenced sample: peripheral blood. The sequence derives from a human donor with acute or convalescent COVID-19. The donor label of this sample is uncertain. This sequence uses TRBV7-8 and TRBJ2-3, with TRBD2 identical over 7 junction bases. The DNA sequence is given as TGTGCCAGCAGCTTTTCGAGTGGGAGGGGCACAGATACGCAGTATTTT. Its translation is CASSFSSGRGTDTQYF.